The 23 T cell receptor beta chains below were found in one sample sequenced in a study of T-cell memory formation after mild COVID-19. Via MiXCR, TCRdb re-called the 5' RACE reads, giving one row per CDR3 protein. Altogether approximately 190,000 distinct CDR3 sequences are present, around 17% being singletons, with the ten largest covering 2.4%. The sample was PBMCs or a T cell subset sorted from them (not recorded which). These receptor sequences come from an adult woman who had mild COVID-19 (a few samples of this study predate the infection). Cell type and time point are not known.

This clonotype was seen only a few times. The CDR3 reads CASSSSGQASYNEQFF. The CDR3 bases are TGTGCCAGCAGCAGTAGCGGCCAAGCCTCCTACAATGAGCAGTTCTTC. The chain employs TRBV4-2 and TRBJ2-1; tentatively, D is TRBD2 (6 bases). Germline CDR1 LGHNA, CDR2 YNFKEQ. The CDR3 loop spans 16 amino acids. The ends were cut back, 5 bases at V and 0 bases at J, with 14 bases in the middle.

This clonotype was picked up many times. The genes are TRBV28 and TRBJ2-7, with 8 positions matching TRBD2. The V gene end was trimmed by 3 bases and the J gene end by 7 bases; junction bases not matched to a gene: 11. The germline CDR1 and CDR2 sequences are MDHEN and SYDVKM. This CDR3 is 15 amino acids long. The DNA of the CDR3 is TGTGCCAGCAGTTTGGCGGCTAGCGGGTACCGAGAGCAGTACTTC. This translates into CASSLAASGYREQYF. The full variable domain, rest sourced from reference TRBV28 and TRBJ2-7, is DVKVTQSSRYLVKRTGEKVFLECVQDMDHENMFWYRQDPGLGLRLIYFSYDVKMKEKGDIPEGYSVSREKKERFSLILESASTNQTSMYLCASSLAASGYREQYFGPGTRLTVT.

The chain employs TRBV5-5 and TRBJ2-7, with 8 nucleotides matching TRBD2. The V gene end was trimmed by 6 bases and the J gene end by 2 bases; junction bases not matched to a gene: 7. The CDR3 length is 14 residues. In germline, CDR1 is SGHKS, CDR2 YYEKEE (reference sequence). As DNA, the CDR3 is TGTGCCAGCAAGTTTCCGGGACTAGCCTACGAGCAGTACTTC. Its translation: CASKFPGLAYEQYF.

This clonotype has only a few counts. The rearrangement links TRBV9 to TRBJ2-1; weak D call: TRBD1 (6 bases). This CDR3 region has 15 residues. Looked up from germline, CDR1 is SGDLS and CDR2 is YYNGEE. V lost 4 bases and J lost 0, with 11 bases in between. In nucleotides, the CDR3 is TGTGCCAGCAGCCCTGGACAGACCTCCTACAATGAGCAGTTCTTC. This sequence encodes CASSPGQTSYNEQFF.

This clonotype was observed a few times. The V gene is TRBV6-5, the J gene TRBJ1-2; 9 bases are shared with TRBD1. The germline CDR1 and CDR2 sequences are MNHEY and SVGAGI. Losses at the gene ends were 5 bases for V and 3 bases for J; bases not matched to a gene: 7. The CDR3 extends over 15 amino acids. This CDR3 reads CASSPTDRGYYGYTF. The CDR3 nucleotides read TGTGCCAGCAGTCCGACGGACAGGGGCTACTATGGCTACACCTTC.

J is TRBJ1-1 and V is TRBV19; 7 bases align to TRBD1. The CDR3 is made up of 14 amino acids. In germline, CDR1 is LNHDA, CDR2 SQIVND (reference sequence). The V gene end was trimmed by 7 bases and the J gene end by 1 base; junction bases not matched to a gene: 6. CDR3 coding DNA: TGTGCCAGTACCTCGGACAGGAAGAACACTGAAGCTTTCTTT. It codes for CASTSDRKNTEAFF.

This clonotype was observed a handful of times. The rearrangement uses TRBV7-2 and TRBJ1-2, with unresolved D. Germline V gene data show CDR1 as SGHTA and CDR2 as FQGNSA. Trimming cost V 2 bases and J 2 bases, with 6 bases left between them. This CDR3 is built from 13 residues. The CDR3 spells CASSLTENYGYTF. The CDR3 nucleotides are TGTGCCAGCAGCTTAACAGAAAACTATGGCTACACCTTC.

The V call is TRBV5-1, the J call TRBJ2-1; D gene ambiguous. V was cut by 5 bases and J by 6 bases, with 12 bases left in between. Germline values: CDR1 SGHRS, CDR2 YFSETQ. There are 13 residues in the CDR3. CDR3 residues: CASSLGSRNEQFF. The CDR3, as DNA: TGCGCCAGCAGTCTAGGGTCCCGCAATGAGCAGTTCTTC.

This clonotype was recorded a few times. This sequence joins TRBV4-2 and TRBJ1-6, with 7 bases matching TRBD1. This CDR3 has 19 residues. With 0 bases clipped from V and 9 bases from J, the junction kept 17 bases outside the gene matches. Germline CDR1 LGHNA, CDR2 YNFKEQ. CDR3 sequence (DNA): TGTGCCAGCAGCCAAGAGACGCTGTCCAGGGGGTCTTGGCTTTCACCCCTCCACTTT. This translates into CASSQETLSRGSWLSPLHF.

The V call is TRBV7-8, the J call TRBJ2-7; 9 bases align to TRBD2. The germline gives CDR1 SGHVS, CDR2 FQNEAQ. Germline trimming cut 5 bases from V and 4 bases from J; bases unmatched to any gene: 12. The CDR3 runs 16 residues. CDR3 amino acids: CASSPRSSSGIYEQYF. CDR3 coding DNA: TGTGCCAGCAGCCCCAGAAGTTCTAGCGGGATTTACGAGCAGTACTTC.

The chain couples TRBV6-6 to TRBJ1-1; TRBD1 matches at 7 bases. Germline V gene data show CDR1 as MNHNY and CDR2 as SVGAGI (reference sequence). With V trimmed by 6 bases and J by 0 bases, 7 bases remained unmatched. The CDR3 runs to 15 residues. The CDR3 region has the DNA TGTGCCAGCAGCCCCCACAGGGGAATGAACACTGAAGCTTTCTTT. Its protein is CASSPHRGMNTEAFF.

V gene TRBV18 combines with J gene TRBJ1-5; a possible D gene is TRBD1 (6 bases). The V end was cut by 8 bases, the J end by 0 bases, with 11 bases between. CDR3 length: 14 residues. Germline V gives CDR1 KGHSH, CDR2 LQKENI. CDR3 in amino acids: CASGGQNSNQPQHF. The CDR3 bases are TGTGCCAGCGGAGGACAGAATAGCAATCAGCCCCAGCATTTT.

This clonotype appeared a single time. This chain links TRBV25-1 with TRBJ2-7, with D maybe TRBD1 (5 bases). The germline gives CDR1 MGHDK, CDR2 SYGVNS. This CDR3 spans 15 amino acids. Trimming took off 3 bases at V and 3 bases at J, with 15 bases between the two ends. Here the CDR3 DNA reads TGTGCCAGCAGTGACGGTCGAGACAGAGACTACGAGCAGTACTTC. Its translation: CASSDGRDRDYEQYF.

The V gene is TRBV5-1, the J gene TRBJ1-2; weak D call: TRBD1 (5 bases). The CDR3 spans 15 residues. The germline V gene has CDR1 SGHRS and CDR2 YFSETQ. V lost 4 bases and J 0 bases, leaving 13 bases between the germline ends. The CDR3 spells CASSPQDSPNYGYTF. In DNA, the CDR3 is TGCGCCAGCAGCCCACAAGACAGCCCTAACTATGGCTACACCTTC.

J is TRBJ2-7 and V is TRBV20-1; 10 bases align to TRBD1. The germline gives CDR1 DFQATT, CDR2 SNEGSKA (reference sequence). The CDR3 loop spans 14 amino acids. Trimming removed 5 bases from V and 2 bases from J; junction bases left unmatched: 6. CDR3 residues: CSACKGQGPYEQYF. The CDR3 nucleotides read TGCAGTGCTTGTAAGGGACAGGGGCCCTACGAGCAGTACTTC.

This clonotype was seen more than once but under ten times. The chain couples TRBV9 to TRBJ2-7; unclear D gene. The CDR3 loop spans 14 amino acids. CDR1 is SGDLS, CDR2 YYNGEE, per germline. V lost 0 bases to trimming and J lost 1 base, with 8 bases between them. The CDR3, as DNA: TGTGCCAGCAGCGTAGGACCCAAATCCTACGAGCAGTACTTC. Its protein product is CASSVGPKSYEQYF.

The sample holds a few counts of this clonotype. The chain joins TRBV18 to TRBJ1-2; D not resolved. Trimming left V 3 bases short and J 2 bases short, with 10 bases between. This CDR3 is 14 amino acids long. Germline assignment: CDR1 KGHSH and CDR2 LQKENI. The DNA of the CDR3 is TGTGCCAGCTCACCCGGACGGGAGAACTATGGCTACACCTTC. It yields the protein CASSPGRENYGYTF.

This clonotype was counted only a few times. The chain carries TRBV12-5 and TRBJ2-1; 7 bases fit TRBD1. Germline-derived CDR1 and CDR2 are LGHNT and FRNRAP. Unmatched junction bases numbered 10, after V lost 0 bases and J lost 8 bases. This CDR3 spans 16 amino acids. CDR3 protein: CASGLVLMGQGDEQFF. CDR3 nucleotide sequence: TGTGCTAGTGGTTTGGTACTAATGGGGCAGGGGGATGAGCAGTTCTTC. The entire variable domain, with the rest obtained from reference TRBV12-5 and TRBJ2-1, is as follows: DARVTQTPRHKVTEMGQEVTMRCQPILGHNTVFWYRQTMMQGLELLAYFRNRAPLDDSGMPKDRFSAEMPDATLATLKIQPSEPRDSAVYFCASGLVLMGQGDEQFFGPGTRLTVL.

This clonotype was recorded a few times. The V call is TRBV20-1, the J call TRBJ1-2; 9 nucleotides match TRBD1. From germline, CDR1 is DFQATT and CDR2 SNEGSKA (reference sequence). Trimming at V came to 6 bases and at J to 8 bases, leaving 7 bases not matched to a gene. The CDR3 runs 12 residues. The DNA of the CDR3 is TGCAGTGCCCGGGACAGGGAGGGAGGCTACACCTTC. This translates into CSARDREGGYTF.

This clonotype turned up a few times. The rearrangement joins TRBV24-1 to TRBJ2-3; TRBD1 matches 8 bases. Losses at the gene ends were 0 bases for V and 1 base for J; bases not matched to a gene: 11. The CDR3 loop spans 19 amino acids. Germline CDR1 and CDR2: KGHDR and SFDVKD. CDR3 in amino acids: CATSDLRGGQGERTDTQYF. CDR3 bases: TGTGCCACCAGTGATTTGCGGGGAGGACAGGGCGAGCGCACAGATACGCAGTATTTT.

The table lists this clonotype with many counts. The chain combines TRBV13 with TRBJ1-3, with 7 bases aligning to TRBD1. CDR1 and CDR2 (germline): PRHDT, FYEKMQ (reference sequence). CDR3 length equals 15 residues. With V trimmed by 5 bases and J by 4 bases, 8 bases remained unmatched. The CDR3 DNA sequence: TGTGCCAGCAGCCCAGAGACAGGGTCCGGAAACACCATATATTTT. Translating it yields CASSPETGSGNTIYF.

In this sample, this clonotype turned up a few times. The V gene is TRBV20-1, the J gene TRBJ1-4; the D gene is possibly TRBD1 (5 bases). V lost 3 bases and J lost 5, with 10 bases in between. The CDR3 contains 13 residues. Germline CDR1 DFQATT, CDR2 SNEGSKA (reference sequence). The CDR3 here is CSASAGVNEKLFF. CDR3 bases: TGCAGTGCTAGTGCGGGGGTGAATGAAAAACTGTTTTTT.

This clonotype has just a few counts. The chain carries TRBV15 and TRBJ2-7; D remains unclear. V was cut by 3 bases and J by 0 bases, with 12 bases left in between. CDR1 is LNHNV and CDR2 is YYDKDF in the germline V gene (reference sequence). The CDR3 is 15 amino acids. CDR3 DNA: TGTGCCACCAGCAGGAGCACTGGAAGCTCCTACGAGCAGTACTTC. It encodes CATSRSTGSSYEQYF.